The clone carrying this T cell receptor (beta chain) was recorded a few times. Its antigen is undetermined. Preparation of the TCRbeta library used unique molecular identifiers. TCRdb re-derived calls from the PCR reads in MiXCR, one entry per CDR3 protein. This table holds 200,000 to 250,000 distinct CDR3 sequences, approximately 24% found once. The data stem from a study of T-cell reconstitution after alpha-beta-depleted transplantation in children. V lost 8 bases, J lost 5 bases, and 7 bases stayed unmatched. The CDR3 is made up of 14 amino acids. Overall study results and limits: Several hundred expanded graft clones reportedly were the source of alpha-beta T cells about two months after transplant. Fresh T-cell production supplied most of the T-cell counts and diversity seen one year after transplant.

V usage is TRBV12-3 or TRBV12-4 and J usage is TRBJ2-3; 10 bases align to TRBD2. The source of this sequence is a female patient younger than 10 who had a stem cell transplant for congenital amegakaryocytic thrombocytopenia, so the T cells may come from the graft donor. The sequenced sample was PBMCs, mostly from graft donor cells, obtained 360 days after TCRalphabeta/CD19-depleted stem cell transplant. This chain's CDR3 is CASALAGKRDTQYF. The DNA for the CDR3 is TGTGCCAGCGCACTAGCGGGGAAGAGAGATACGCAGTATTTT.